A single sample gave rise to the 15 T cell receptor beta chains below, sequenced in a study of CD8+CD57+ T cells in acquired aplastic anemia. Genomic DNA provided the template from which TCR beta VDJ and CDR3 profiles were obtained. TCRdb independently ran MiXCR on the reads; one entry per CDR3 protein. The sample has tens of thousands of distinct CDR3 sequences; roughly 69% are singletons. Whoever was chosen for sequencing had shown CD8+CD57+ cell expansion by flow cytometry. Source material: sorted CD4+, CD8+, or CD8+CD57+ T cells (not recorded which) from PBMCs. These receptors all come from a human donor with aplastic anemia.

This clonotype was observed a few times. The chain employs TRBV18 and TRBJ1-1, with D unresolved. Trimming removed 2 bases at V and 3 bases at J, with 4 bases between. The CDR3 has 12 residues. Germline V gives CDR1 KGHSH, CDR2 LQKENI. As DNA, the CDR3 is TGTGCCAGCTCACCAGGATACACTGAAGCTTTCTTT. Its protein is CASSPGYTEAFF.

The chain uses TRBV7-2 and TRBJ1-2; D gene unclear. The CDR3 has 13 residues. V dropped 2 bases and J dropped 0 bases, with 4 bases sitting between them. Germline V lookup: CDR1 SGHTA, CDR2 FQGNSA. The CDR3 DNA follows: TGTGCCAGCAGCTTACTTTCTAACTATGGCTACACCTTC. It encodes CASSLLSNYGYTF.

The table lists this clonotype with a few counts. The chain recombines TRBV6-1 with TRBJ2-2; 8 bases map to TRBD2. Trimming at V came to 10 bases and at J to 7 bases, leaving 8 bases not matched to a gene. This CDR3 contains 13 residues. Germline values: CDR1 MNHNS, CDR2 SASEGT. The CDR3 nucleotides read TGTGCCACCCAACTAGCGGCCTACGGGGAGCTGTTTTTT. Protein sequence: CATQLAAYGELFF.

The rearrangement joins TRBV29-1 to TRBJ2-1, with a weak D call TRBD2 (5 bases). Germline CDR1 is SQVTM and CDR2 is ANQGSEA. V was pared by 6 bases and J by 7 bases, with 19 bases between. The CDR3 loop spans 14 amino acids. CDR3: CSVYDYSRVNEQFF. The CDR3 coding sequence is TGCAGCGTGTACGACTATTCGAGGGTAAATGAGCAGTTCTTC.

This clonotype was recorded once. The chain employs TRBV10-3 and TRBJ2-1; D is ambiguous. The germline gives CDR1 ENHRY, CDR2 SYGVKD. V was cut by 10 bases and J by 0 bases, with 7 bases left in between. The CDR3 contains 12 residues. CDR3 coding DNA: TGTGCCAGCCAGAGCTCCTACAATGAGCAGTTCTTC. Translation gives CASQSSYNEQFF.

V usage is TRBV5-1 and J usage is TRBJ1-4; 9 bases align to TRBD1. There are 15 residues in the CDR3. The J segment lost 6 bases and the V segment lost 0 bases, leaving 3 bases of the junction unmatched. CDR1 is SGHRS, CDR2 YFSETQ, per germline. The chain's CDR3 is CASSLDTGGDEKLFF. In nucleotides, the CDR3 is TGCGCCAGCAGCTTGGATACAGGGGGCGATGAAAAACTGTTTTTT.

The CDR3 reads CASSLRQGADSPLHF. CDR3 in DNA: TGTGCCAGCAGCCTAAGACAGGGGGCGGATTCACCCCTCCACTTT. The chain uses TRBV7-9 and TRBJ1-6, with TRBD1 identical over 10 bases. The V gene's germline CDR1 is SEHNR and CDR2 FQNEAQ (reference sequence). J gave up 8 bases and V 5 bases, and 6 bases lay outside the gene matches. There are 15 residues in the CDR3.

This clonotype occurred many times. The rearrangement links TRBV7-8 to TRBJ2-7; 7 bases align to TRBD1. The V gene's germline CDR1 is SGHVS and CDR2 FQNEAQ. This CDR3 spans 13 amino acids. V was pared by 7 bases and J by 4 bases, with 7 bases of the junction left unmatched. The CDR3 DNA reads TGTGCCAGCACCCCGGGACAGAGATACGAGCAGTACTTC. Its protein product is CASTPGQRYEQYF. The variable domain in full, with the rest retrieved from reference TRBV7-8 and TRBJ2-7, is GAGVSQSPRYKVAKRGQDVALRCDPISGHVSLFWYQQALGQGPEFLTYFQNEAQLDKSGLPSDRFFAERPEGSVSTLKIQRTQQEDSAVYLCASTPGQRYEQYFGPGTRLTVT.

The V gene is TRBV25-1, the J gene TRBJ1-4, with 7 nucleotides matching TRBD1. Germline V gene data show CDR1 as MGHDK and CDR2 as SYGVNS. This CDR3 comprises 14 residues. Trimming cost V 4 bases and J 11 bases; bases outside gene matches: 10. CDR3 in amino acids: CASSVPGQCMKLFF. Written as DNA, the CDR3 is TGTGCCAGCAGTGTCCCGGGACAGTGTATGAAACTGTTTTTT.

CDR3 amino acids: CSARAQGMAYEQYF. The DNA of the CDR3 is TGCAGTGCTAGGGCACAGGGTATGGCCTACGAGCAGTACTTC. The rearrangement uses TRBV20-1 and TRBJ2-7, with D perhaps matching TRBD1 (6 bases). The germline gives CDR1 DFQATT, CDR2 SNEGSKA (reference sequence). V was clipped by 3 bases and J by 2 bases, with 14 bases between them. The length of the CDR3 is 14 residues.

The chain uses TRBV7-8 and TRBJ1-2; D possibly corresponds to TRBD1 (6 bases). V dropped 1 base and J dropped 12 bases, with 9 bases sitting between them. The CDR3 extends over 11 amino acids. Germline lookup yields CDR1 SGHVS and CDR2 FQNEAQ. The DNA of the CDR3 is TGTGCCAGCAGCTTAGGCCAGGGGAACACCTTC. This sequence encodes CASSLGQGNTF.

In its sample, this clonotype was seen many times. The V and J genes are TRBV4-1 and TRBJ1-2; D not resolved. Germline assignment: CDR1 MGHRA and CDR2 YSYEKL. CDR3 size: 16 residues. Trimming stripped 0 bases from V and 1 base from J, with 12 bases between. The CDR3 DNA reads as TGCGCCAGCAGCCAAGATTTTCACAGTGGTAACTATGGCTACACCTTC. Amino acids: CASSQDFHSGNYGYTF.

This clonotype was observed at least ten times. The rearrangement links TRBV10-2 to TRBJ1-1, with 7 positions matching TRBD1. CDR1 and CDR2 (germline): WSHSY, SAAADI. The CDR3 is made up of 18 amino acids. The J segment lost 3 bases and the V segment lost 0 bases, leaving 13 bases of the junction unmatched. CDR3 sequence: CASSESTPETGPDTEAFF. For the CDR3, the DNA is TGCGCCAGCAGTGAGTCGACTCCAGAGACAGGGCCCGACACTGAAGCTTTCTTT.

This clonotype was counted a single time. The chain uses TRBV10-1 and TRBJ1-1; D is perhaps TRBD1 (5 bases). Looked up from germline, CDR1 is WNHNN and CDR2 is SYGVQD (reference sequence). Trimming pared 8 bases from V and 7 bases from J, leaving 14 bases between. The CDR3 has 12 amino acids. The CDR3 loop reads CASGRQPGEAFF. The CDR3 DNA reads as TGCGCCAGCGGTAGACAGCCCGGTGAAGCTTTCTTT.

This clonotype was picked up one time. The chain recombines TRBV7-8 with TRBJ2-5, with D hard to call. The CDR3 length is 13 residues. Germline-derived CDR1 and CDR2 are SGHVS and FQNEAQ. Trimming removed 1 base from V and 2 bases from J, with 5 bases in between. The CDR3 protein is CASSLVGQETQYF. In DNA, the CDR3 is TGTGCCAGCAGCTTAGTAGGACAAGAGACCCAGTACTTC. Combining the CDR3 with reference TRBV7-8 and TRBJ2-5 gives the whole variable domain GAGVSQSPRYKVAKRGQDVALRCDPISGHVSLFWYQQALGQGPEFLTYFQNEAQLDKSGLPSDRFFAERPEGSVSTLKIQRTQQEDSAVYLCASSLVGQETQYFGPGTRLLVL.